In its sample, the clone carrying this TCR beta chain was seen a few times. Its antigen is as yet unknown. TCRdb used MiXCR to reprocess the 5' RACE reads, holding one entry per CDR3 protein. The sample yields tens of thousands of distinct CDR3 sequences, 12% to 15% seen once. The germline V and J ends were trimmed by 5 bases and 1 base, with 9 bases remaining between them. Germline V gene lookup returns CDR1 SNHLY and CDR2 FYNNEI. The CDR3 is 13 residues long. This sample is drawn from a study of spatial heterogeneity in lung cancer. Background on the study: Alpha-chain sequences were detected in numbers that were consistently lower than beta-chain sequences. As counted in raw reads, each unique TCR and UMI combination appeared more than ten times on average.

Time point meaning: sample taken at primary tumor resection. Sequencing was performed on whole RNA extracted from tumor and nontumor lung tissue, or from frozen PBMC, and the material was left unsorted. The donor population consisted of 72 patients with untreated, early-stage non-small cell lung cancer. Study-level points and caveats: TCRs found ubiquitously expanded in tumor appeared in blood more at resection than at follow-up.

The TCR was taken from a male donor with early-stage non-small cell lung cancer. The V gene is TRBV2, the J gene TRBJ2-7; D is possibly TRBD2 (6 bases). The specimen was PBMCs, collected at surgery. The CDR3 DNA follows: TGTGCCAGCAGTTGGAGGGCTTCCTACGAGCAGTACTTC. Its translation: CASSWRASYEQYF. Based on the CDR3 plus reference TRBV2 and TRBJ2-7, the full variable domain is EPEVTQTPSHQVTQMGQEVILRCVPISNHLYFYWYRQILGQKVEFLVSFYNNEISEKSEIFDDQFSVERPDGSNFTLKIRSTKLEDSAMYFCASSWRASYEQYFGPGTRLTVT.